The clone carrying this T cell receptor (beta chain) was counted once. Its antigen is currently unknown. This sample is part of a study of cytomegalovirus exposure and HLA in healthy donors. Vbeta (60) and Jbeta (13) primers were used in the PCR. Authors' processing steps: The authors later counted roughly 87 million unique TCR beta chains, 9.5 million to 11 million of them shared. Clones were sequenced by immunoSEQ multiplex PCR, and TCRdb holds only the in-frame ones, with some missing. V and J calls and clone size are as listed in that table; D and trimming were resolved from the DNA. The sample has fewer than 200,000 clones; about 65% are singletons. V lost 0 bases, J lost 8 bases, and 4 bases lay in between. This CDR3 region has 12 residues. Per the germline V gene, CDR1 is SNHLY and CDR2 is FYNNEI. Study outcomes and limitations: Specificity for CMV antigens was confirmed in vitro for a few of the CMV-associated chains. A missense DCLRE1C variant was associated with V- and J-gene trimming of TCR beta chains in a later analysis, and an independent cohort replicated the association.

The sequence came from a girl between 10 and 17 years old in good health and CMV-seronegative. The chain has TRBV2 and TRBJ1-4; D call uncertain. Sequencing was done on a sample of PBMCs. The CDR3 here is CASSEAQEKLFF. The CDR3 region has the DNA TGTGCCAGCAGTGAAGCACAGGAAAAACTGTTTTTT.